Each of the 24 T cell receptor beta chains below was sequenced from the same sample in a study of blood T cell repertoires in COVID-19. Some clones are missing from TCRdb's copy, which holds only in-frame ones; the method was immunoSEQ multiplex PCR. The table includes roughly 290,000 clones, around nine tenths detected once. Material for sequencing was PBMCs or T cells enriched from blood (not recorded which). These receptors came from a woman aged 40 to 50 who had recovered from COVID-19.

The rearrangement links TRBV19 to TRBJ2-1, with 7 nucleotides matching TRBD2. V trimming: 7 bases; J trimming: 5 bases; junction bases outside the gene matches: 5. CDR1 LNHDA and CDR2 SQIVND come from the germline V gene (reference sequence). This CDR3 region has 13 residues. The CDR3 DNA reads TGTGCCAGTATGAGGCTAGCGGACAATGAGCAGTTCTTC. Translation: CASMRLADNEQFF.

The chain joins TRBV5-8 to TRBJ2-1, with TRBD2 matching 10 bases. CDR3 length: 16 residues. The germline V gene encodes CDR1 SGHTS and CDR2 YDEGEE. The V segment lost 4 bases and the J segment 0 bases; nucleotides outside the gene matches: 4. CDR3 in DNA: TGTGCCAGCAGCAGCGGGAGGGGTAGCTCCTACAATGAGCAGTTCTTC. Amino acid sequence: CASSSGRGSSYNEQFF.

This rearrangement joins TRBV3-1 (or the pseudogene TRBV3-2) to TRBJ1-1; TRBD1 agrees at 10 bases. CDR3 length: 16 residues. After removal of 5 bases from V and 5 bases from J, the junction contained 11 bases not matched to a gene. From germline, CDR1 is LGHDT and CDR2 YNNKEL (reference sequence). Here the CDR3 reads CASSDPRGTGVTEAFF. The CDR3 coding sequence is TGTGCCAGCAGCGATCCTAGAGGGACAGGGGTGACTGAAGCTTTCTTT.

The chain combines TRBV28 with TRBJ2-7; 10 positions agree with TRBD2. The germline V gene encodes CDR1 MDHEN and CDR2 SYDVKM. J was trimmed by 4 bases and V by 7 bases; bases with no gene match: 10. There are 15 residues in the CDR3. CDR3 sequence reads: CASNDPGLASYEQYF. Here the CDR3 DNA reads TGTGCCAGCAACGATCCGGGACTAGCGAGTTACGAGCAGTACTTC.

V usage is TRBV14 and J usage is TRBJ2-2, with 9 bases lining up with TRBD2. The CDR3 consists of 17 residues. Germline V CDR1 and CDR2: SGHDN, FVKESK. After removal of 0 bases from V and 6 bases from J, the junction contained 8 bases not matched to a gene. In DNA form, the CDR3 reads TGTGCCAGCAGCCAAGACCCCGGGTTAGCGGGGGCCGGGGAGCTGTTTTTT. Translation: CASSQDPGLAGAGELFF.

This chain links TRBV18 with TRBJ2-3; 10 positions match TRBD2. The CDR3 totals 20 residues. Germline values: CDR1 KGHSH, CDR2 LQKENI. After removal of 0 bases from V and 6 bases from J, the junction contained 18 bases not matched to a gene. The DNA of the CDR3 is TGTGCCAGCTCACCACCTGGGGGCCGGACTAGCGGCCCCGGAGGGGATACGCAGTATTTT. Encoded protein: CASSPPGGRTSGPGGDTQYF. The full variable domain, in which reference TRBV18 and TRBJ2-3 provide the parts outside the CDR3, is NAGVMQNPRHLVRRRGQEARLRCSPMKGHSHVYWYRQLPEEGLKFMVYLQKENIIDESGMPKERFSAEFPKEGPSILRIQQVVRGDSAAYFCASSPPGGRTSGPGGDTQYFGPGTRLTVL.

The gene calls are TRBV6-1 and TRBJ1-6; D not resolved. Germline-derived CDR1 and CDR2 are MNHNS and SASEGT. V was clipped by 0 bases and J by 8 bases, with 17 bases between them. There are 17 residues in the CDR3. The CDR3 sequence is CASSEAVADGGYSPLHF. As DNA, the CDR3 is TGTGCCAGCAGTGAAGCCGTTGCGGACGGAGGGTATTCACCCCTCCACTTT.

This clone was picked up one time. The gene calls are TRBV5-1 and TRBJ2-6; weak D call: TRBD1 (6 bases). CDR3 size: 16 residues. Trimming took 0 bases from V and 1 from J, leaving 8 bases between them. CDR1 and CDR2 from the germline V gene are SGHRS and YFSETQ. The CDR3 DNA reads TGCGCCAGCAGCTTGGTAGGGACATCTGGGGCCAACGTCCTGACTTTC. Translated: CASSLVGTSGANVLTF.

V gene TRBV28 combines with J gene TRBJ1-2, with a weak D call TRBD1 (6 bases). Between the trimmed V and J ends, which lost 6 bases and 5 bases, there was a span of 16 bases. The germline CDR1 and CDR2 sequences are MDHEN and SYDVKM. The CDR3 totals 14 residues. In DNA, the CDR3 is TGTGCCAGCAGCTCCCTCCCGGGACAATATGGCTACACCTTC. Protein sequence: CASSSLPGQYGYTF.

The V and J genes are TRBV7-2 and TRBJ1-3; D perhaps matches TRBD1 (5 bases). This CDR3 spans 16 amino acids. V lost 2 bases and J lost 4, with 15 bases in between. From germline, CDR1 is SGHTA and CDR2 FQGNSA. Written as DNA, the CDR3 is TGTGCCAGCAGCTTAAAGGGACTAGGGACGGGAAACACCATATATTTT. Its translation: CASSLKGLGTGNTIYF.

V is TRBV7-9 and J is TRBJ2-3; TRBD2 might be the D (6 bases). Germline V gene sequence: CDR1 SEHNR, CDR2 FQNEAQ (reference sequence). V lost 5 bases, J lost 4 bases, and 16 bases lay in between. CDR3 size: 15 residues. This CDR3 is CASSTTSLAADTQYF. In DNA form, the CDR3 reads TGTGCCAGCAGCACAACATCACTAGCAGCAGATACGCAGTATTTT.

This sequence joins TRBV2 and TRBJ2-5, with 8 positions matching TRBD2. The V segment lost 3 bases and the J segment 5 bases; nucleotides outside the gene matches: 5. In germline, CDR1 is SNHLY, CDR2 FYNNEI. The CDR3 has 14 amino acids. DNA of the CDR3: TGTGCCAGCAGTGATGGGACTAGTGTTGAGACCCAGTACTTC. Translating gives CASSDGTSVETQYF.

V usage is TRBV5-4 and J usage is TRBJ2-1; 8 bases fit TRBD2. V lost 4 bases to trimming and J lost 1 base; unmatched junction nucleotides: 10. Germline V gene data show CDR1 as SGHNT and CDR2 as YYREEE (reference sequence). There are 17 residues in the CDR3. The CDR3 is CASSPTSGYISYNEQFF. CDR3 DNA: TGTGCCAGCAGCCCAACTAGCGGATACATATCCTACAATGAGCAGTTCTTC.

This sequence joins TRBV2 and TRBJ2-3, with 12 bases identical to TRBD2. Germline V gene sequence: CDR1 SNHLY, CDR2 FYNNEI. Trimming cost V 6 bases and J 6 bases; bases outside gene matches: 7. There are 15 residues in the CDR3. CDR3 nucleotide sequence: TGTGCCAGCAGCGCGGGGACTAGCGGGTTTGATACGCAGTATTTT. Translation gives CASSAGTSGFDTQYF.

The chain joins TRBV6-6 to TRBJ2-7, with 7 nucleotides matching TRBD1. This CDR3 comprises 15 residues. Germline V lookup: CDR1 MNHNY, CDR2 SVGAGI (reference sequence). Unmatched junction bases numbered 8, after V lost 6 bases and J lost 0 bases. The CDR3 region has the DNA TGTGCCAGCAGCGATGACAGGGAGATCTCCTACGAGCAGTACTTC. Translated, it gives CASSDDREISYEQYF.

This chain's CDR3 is CASSPPSGRALYEQYF. The CDR3 nucleotides read TGTGCCAGCAGTCCCCCCTCGGGCAGGGCACTCTACGAGCAGTACTTC. This chain links TRBV6-2 or TRBV6-3 with TRBJ2-7, with D perhaps matching TRBD1 (5 bases). There are 16 residues in the CDR3. Germline loops: CDR1 MNHEY, CDR2 SVGEGT. V lost 5 bases to trimming and J lost 3 bases, with 20 bases between them.

This rearrangement joins TRBV28 to TRBJ1-4, with D hard to call. V was pared by 5 bases and J by 5 bases, with 12 bases between. From germline, CDR1 is MDHEN and CDR2 SYDVKM. This CDR3 has 14 amino acids. CDR3 sequence: CASSQVLVNEKLFF. The CDR3 DNA follows: TGTGCCAGCAGTCAGGTATTGGTGAATGAAAAACTGTTTTTT. Combining the CDR3 with reference TRBV28 and TRBJ1-4 gives the whole variable domain DVKVTQSSRYLVKRTGEKVFLECVQDMDHENMFWYRQDPGLGLRLIYFSYDVKMKEKGDIPEGYSVSREKKERFSLILESASTNQTSMYLCASSQVLVNEKLFFGSGTQLSVL.

CDR3 loop: CASSFTLAGGIDEQYF. CDR3 nucleotide sequence: TGTGCCAGCAGCTTCACCCTAGCGGGTGGAATCGACGAGCAGTACTTC. The rearrangement uses TRBV11-2 and TRBJ2-7; 8 nucleotides match TRBD2. V shed 3 bases and J 5 bases; nucleotides not matched to a gene: 12. This CDR3 comprises 16 residues. Per the germline V gene, CDR1 is SGHAT and CDR2 is FQNNGV.

The chain uses TRBV24-1 and TRBJ2-5; no definite D call. Trimming cost V 4 bases and J 4 bases, with 12 bases left between them. The CDR3 has 14 residues. Germline assignment: CDR1 KGHDR and CDR2 SFDVKD. CDR3 sequence (DNA): TGTGCCACCAGTGACAAATATCCAGGAGAGACCCAGTACTTC. This sequence encodes CATSDKYPGETQYF.

This chain connects TRBV15 to TRBJ2-6, with D hard to call. The CDR3 is 16 residues long. Trimming took 0 bases from V and 0 from J, leaving 6 bases between them. Germline V lookup: CDR1 LNHNV, CDR2 YYDKDF (reference sequence). The CDR3 is CATSRDLRSGANVLTF. In DNA form, the CDR3 reads TGTGCCACCAGCAGAGATCTGCGCTCTGGGGCCAACGTCCTGACTTTC.

This clone was seen only a few times. The chain is built from TRBV5-1 and TRBJ2-5; 9 nucleotides align to TRBD1. The germline gives CDR1 SGHRS, CDR2 YFSETQ. CDR3 length equals 13 residues. The junction had 2 bases not matched to a gene; V was cut back by 3 bases and J by 5 bases. The CDR3 DNA follows: TGCGCCAGCAGCTCGGGACAGGGTGAGACCCAGTACTTC. Protein: CASSSGQGETQYF.

Only one count was recorded for this clone. The chain links TRBV5-1 to TRBJ2-3, with 14 positions matching TRBD2. Trimming at V came to 0 bases and at J to 4 bases, leaving 7 bases not matched to a gene. The CDR3 runs to 18 residues. CDR1 and CDR2 from the germline V gene are SGHRS and YFSETQ. CDR3 in amino acids: CASSLVGTSGRGPDTQYF. CDR3 nucleotides: TGCGCCAGCAGCTTGGTCGGGACTAGCGGGAGAGGGCCAGATACGCAGTATTTT.

The V and J genes are TRBV5-1 and TRBJ1-1, with D possibly matching TRBD1 (5 bases). The CDR3 spans 13 residues. The germline V gene encodes CDR1 SGHRS and CDR2 YFSETQ. Deletions cut 4 bases from V and 5 bases from J, with 12 bases between. The CDR3: CASSPDTGTEAFF. DNA of the CDR3: TGCGCCAGCAGCCCGGACACGGGTACTGAAGCTTTCTTT.

The rearrangement joins TRBV9 to TRBJ2-3, with 7 bases that match TRBD2. The junction had 8 bases not matched to a gene; V was cut back by 0 bases and J by 4 bases. The CDR3 runs 16 residues. The germline V gene has CDR1 SGDLS and CDR2 YYNGEE. CDR3 region: CASSVAAREGPDTQYF. CDR3 nucleotide sequence: TGTGCCAGCAGCGTAGCTGCGAGGGAGGGTCCAGATACGCAGTATTTT.